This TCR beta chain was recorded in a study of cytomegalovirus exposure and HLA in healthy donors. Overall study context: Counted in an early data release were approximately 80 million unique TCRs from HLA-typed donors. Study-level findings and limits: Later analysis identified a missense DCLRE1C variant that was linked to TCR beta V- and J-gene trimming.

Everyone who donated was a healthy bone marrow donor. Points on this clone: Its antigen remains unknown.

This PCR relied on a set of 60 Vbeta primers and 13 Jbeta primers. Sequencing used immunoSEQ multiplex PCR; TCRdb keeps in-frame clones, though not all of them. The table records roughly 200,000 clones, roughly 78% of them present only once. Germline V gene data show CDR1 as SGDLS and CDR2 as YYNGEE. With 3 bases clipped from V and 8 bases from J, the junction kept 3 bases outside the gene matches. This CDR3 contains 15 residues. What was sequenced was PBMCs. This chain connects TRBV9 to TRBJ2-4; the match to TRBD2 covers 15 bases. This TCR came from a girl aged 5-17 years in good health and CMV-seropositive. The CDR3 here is CASSEGLAGGDIQYF. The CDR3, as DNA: TGTGCCAGCAGCGAGGGACTAGCGGGGGGAGACATTCAGTACTTC.